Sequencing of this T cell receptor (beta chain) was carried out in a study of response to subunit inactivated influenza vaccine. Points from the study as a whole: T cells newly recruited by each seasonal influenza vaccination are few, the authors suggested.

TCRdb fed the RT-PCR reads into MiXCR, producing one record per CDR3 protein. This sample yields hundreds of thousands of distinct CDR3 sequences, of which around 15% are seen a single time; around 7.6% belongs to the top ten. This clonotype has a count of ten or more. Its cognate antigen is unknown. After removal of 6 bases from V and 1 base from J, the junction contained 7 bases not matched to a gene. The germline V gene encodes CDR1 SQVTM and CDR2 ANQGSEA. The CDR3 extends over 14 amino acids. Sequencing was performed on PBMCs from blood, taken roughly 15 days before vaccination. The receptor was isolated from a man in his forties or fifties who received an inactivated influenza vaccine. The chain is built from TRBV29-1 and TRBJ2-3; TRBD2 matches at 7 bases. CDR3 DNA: TGCAGCGTAGGACTAGGAGGGGGCACAGATACGCAGTATTTT. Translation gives CSVGLGGGTDTQYF.